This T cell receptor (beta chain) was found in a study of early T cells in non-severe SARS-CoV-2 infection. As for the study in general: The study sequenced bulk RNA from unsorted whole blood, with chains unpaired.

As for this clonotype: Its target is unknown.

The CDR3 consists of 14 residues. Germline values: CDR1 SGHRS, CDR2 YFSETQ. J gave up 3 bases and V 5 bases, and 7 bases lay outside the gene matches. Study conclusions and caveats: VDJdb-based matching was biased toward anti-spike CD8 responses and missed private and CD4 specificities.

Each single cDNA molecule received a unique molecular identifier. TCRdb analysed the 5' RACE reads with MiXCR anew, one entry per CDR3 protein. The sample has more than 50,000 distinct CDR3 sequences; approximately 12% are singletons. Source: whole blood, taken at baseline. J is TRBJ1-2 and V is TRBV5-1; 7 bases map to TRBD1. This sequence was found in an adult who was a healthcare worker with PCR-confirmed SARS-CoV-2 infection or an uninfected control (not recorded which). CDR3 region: CASRTTGNDYGYTF. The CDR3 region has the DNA TGCGCCAGCAGGACGACAGGGAACGACTATGGCTACACCTTC.